Detailed here is one TCR beta chain. With 4 bases clipped from V and 7 bases from J, the junction kept 10 bases outside the gene matches. The CDR3 has 16 amino acids. Germline values: CDR1 LGHNA, CDR2 YNFKEQ. Libraries were prepared by immunoSEQ multiplex PCR; TCRdb keeps only in-frame clonotypes and omits some of them. The table lists about 140,000 clones, 70% to 90% of them singletons. The sample comes from a study of blood T cell repertoires in COVID-19. Study context: Acute-phase and convalescent COVID-19 samples originated in the United States, Italy and Spain.

The clonotype comes from a woman aged 55-70 years with acute or convalescent COVID-19. The material sequenced was peripheral blood. The chain recombines TRBV4-2 with TRBJ2-2, with 9 bases fitting TRBD1. The CDR3 DNA follows: TGTGCCAGCAGCCTTGGGACAGGGAGTGGGAGCGGGGAGCTGTTTTTT. Its translation is CASSLGTGSGSGELFF.